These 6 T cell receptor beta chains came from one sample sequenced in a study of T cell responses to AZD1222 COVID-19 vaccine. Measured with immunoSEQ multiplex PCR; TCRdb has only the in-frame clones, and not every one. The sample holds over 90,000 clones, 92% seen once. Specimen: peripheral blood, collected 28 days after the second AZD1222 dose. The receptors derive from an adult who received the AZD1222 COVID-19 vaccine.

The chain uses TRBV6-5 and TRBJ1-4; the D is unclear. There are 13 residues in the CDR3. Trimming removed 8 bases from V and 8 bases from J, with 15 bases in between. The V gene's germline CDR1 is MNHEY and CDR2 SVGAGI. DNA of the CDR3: TGTGCCAGCGGAGACATGGGCGGCGAAAAACTGTTTTTT. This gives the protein CASGDMGGEKLFF.

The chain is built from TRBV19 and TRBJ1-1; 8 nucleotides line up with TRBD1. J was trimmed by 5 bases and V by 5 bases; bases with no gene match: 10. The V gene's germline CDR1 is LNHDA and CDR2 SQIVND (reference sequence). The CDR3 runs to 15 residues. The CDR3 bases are TGTGCCAGTAGTTCATCGCAGGGGGCGCATACTGAAGCTTTCTTT. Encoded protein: CASSSSQGAHTEAFF.

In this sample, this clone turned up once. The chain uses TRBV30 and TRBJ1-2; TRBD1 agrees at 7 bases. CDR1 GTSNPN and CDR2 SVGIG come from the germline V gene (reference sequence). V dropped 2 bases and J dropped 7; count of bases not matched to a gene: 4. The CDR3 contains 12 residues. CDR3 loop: CAWSSTGSGYTF. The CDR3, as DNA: TGTGCCTGGAGTTCGACAGGGAGTGGCTACACCTTC.

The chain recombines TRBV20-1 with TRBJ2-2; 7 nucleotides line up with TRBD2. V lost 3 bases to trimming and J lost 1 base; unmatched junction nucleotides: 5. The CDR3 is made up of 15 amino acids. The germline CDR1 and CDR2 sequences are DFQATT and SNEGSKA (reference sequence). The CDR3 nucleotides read TGCAGTGCTAGTGGGACTATCAAGAACACCGGGGAGCTGTTTTTT. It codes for CSASGTIKNTGELFF.

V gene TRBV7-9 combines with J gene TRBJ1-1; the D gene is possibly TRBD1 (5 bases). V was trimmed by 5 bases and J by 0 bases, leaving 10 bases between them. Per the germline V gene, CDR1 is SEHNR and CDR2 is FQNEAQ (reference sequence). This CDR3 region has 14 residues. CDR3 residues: CASSRGGVNTEAFF. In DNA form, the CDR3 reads TGTGCCAGCAGCCGCGGAGGGGTGAACACTGAAGCTTTCTTT.

CDR3 in DNA: TGCAGCGTCTCGGACAGTAGGTACGAGCAGTACTTC. Its translation: CSVSDSRYEQYF. The chain is built from TRBV29-1 and TRBJ2-7, with D perhaps matching TRBD1 (6 bases). The CDR3 is made up of 12 amino acids. Germline CDR1 SQVTM, CDR2 ANQGSEA. Trimming cost V 6 bases and J 4 bases, with 13 bases left between them.